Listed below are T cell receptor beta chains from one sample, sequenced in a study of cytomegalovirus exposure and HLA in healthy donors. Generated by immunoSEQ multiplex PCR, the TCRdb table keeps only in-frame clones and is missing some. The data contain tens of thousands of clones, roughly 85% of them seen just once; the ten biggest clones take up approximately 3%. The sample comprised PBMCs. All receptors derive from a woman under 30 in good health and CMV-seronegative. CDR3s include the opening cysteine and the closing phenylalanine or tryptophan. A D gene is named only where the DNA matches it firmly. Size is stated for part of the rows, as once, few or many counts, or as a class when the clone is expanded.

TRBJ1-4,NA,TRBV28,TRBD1,CASSHPRGMFF,TGTGCCAGCAGTCACCCCAGGGGGATGTTTTTT
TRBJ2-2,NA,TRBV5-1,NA,CASSLRQAANTGELFF,TGCGCCAGCAGCCTTCGACAGGCCGCGAACACCGGGGAGCTGTTTTTT
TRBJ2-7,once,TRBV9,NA,CASSPDGDSYEQYF,TGTGCCAGCAGCCCCGACGGAGATTCCTACGAGCAGTACTTC
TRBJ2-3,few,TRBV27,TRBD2,CASSPPGLAGGPDTQYF,TGTGCCAGCAGTCCTCCGGGACTAGCGGGAGGGCCAGATACGCAGTATTTT
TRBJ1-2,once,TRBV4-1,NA,CASSQEGSYGYTF,TGCGCCAGCAGCCAAGAGGGGAGCTATGGCTACACCTTC
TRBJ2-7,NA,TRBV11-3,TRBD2,CASSLGGGREQYF,TGTGCCAGCAGCTTGGGGGGAGGGCGCGAGCAGTACTTC
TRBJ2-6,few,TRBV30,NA,CAWSPTLISGANVLTF,TGTGCCTGGAGTCCGACACTTATCTCTGGGGCCAACGTCCTGACTTTC
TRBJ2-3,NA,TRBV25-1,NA,CASSLQAFDTDTQYF,TGTGCCAGCAGCCTCCAGGCCTTCGACACAGATACGCAGTATTTT
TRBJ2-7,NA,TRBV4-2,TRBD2,CASSQELTSGVYEQYF,TGTGCCAGCAGCCAAGAACTGACTAGCGGGGTCTACGAGCAGTACTTC
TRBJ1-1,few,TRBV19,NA,CASSRLYMNTEAFF,TGTGCCAGTAGCCGACTGTACATGAACACTGAAGCTTTCTTT
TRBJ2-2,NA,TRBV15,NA,CATRGGSTAGELFF,TGTGCCACCAGAGGTGGGAGTACCGCCGGGGAGCTGTTTTTT
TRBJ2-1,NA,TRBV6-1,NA,CASEQERSYNEQFF,TGTGCCAGCGAACAGGAACGCTCCTACAATGAGCAGTTCTTC
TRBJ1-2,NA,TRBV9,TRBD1,CASSAPGGLSSLYGYTF,TGTGCCAGCAGCGCCCCAGGGGGACTCAGCTCCCTCTATGGCTACACCTTC
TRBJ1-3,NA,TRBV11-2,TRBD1,CASSLQGAPPGNTIYF,TGTGCCAGCAGCTTACAGGGGGCGCCACCTGGAAACACCATATATTTT
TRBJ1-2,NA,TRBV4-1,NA,CASSQDDRSSAVYGYTF,TGCGCCAGCAGCCAAGACGACAGGTCCTCGGCCGTCTATGGCTACACCTTC
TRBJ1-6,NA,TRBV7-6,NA,CASSNRVRGDSSPLHF,TGTGCCAGCAGCAACAGGGTACGGGGGGATAGTTCACCCCTCCACTTT
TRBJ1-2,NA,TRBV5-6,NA,CASSPLGGGGGYTF,TGTGCCAGCAGCCCCCTAGGGGGGGGTGGTGGCTACACCTTC
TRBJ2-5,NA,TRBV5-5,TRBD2,CASSSRGDQETQYF,TGTGCCAGCAGCTCCCGGGGGGATCAAGAGACCCAGTACTTC
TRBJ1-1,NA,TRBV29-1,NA,CSVVTTGEAFF,TGCAGCGTTGTGACGACAGGTGAAGCTTTCTTT
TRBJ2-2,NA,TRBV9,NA,CASSPSLNTGELFF,TGTGCCAGCAGCCCAAGCCTCAACACCGGGGAGCTGTTTTTT
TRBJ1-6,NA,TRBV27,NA,CASTLGGGHSPLHF,TGTGCCAGCACCTTAGGGGGGGGCCATTCACCCCTCCACTTT
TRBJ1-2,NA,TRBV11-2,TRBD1,CASSPGGVPYGYTF,TGTGCCAGCAGCCCAGGGGGCGTCCCCTATGGCTACACCTTC
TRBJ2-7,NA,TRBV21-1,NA,CASSPRRQAREQYF,TGTGCCAGCAGCCCCCGGAGGCAGGCGAGGGAGCAGTACTTC
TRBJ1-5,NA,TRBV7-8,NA,CASSLGRGRQPQHF,TGTGCCAGCAGCTTAGGGAGGGGCCGGCAGCCCCAGCATTTT
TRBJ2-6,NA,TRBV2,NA,CASSPGANGLTF,TGTGCCAGTTCCCCTGGGGCCAACGGCCTGACTTTC
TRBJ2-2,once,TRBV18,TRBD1,CASSPRATGFTGELFF,TGTGCCAGCTCACCCCGGGCGACAGGGTTCACCGGGGAGCTGTTTTTT
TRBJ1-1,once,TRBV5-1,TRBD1,CASSVDRANEAFF,TGCGCCAGCAGTGTGGACAGGGCAAATGAAGCTTTCTTT
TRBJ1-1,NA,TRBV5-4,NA,CASSQGSSNTEAFF,TGTGCCAGCAGCCAGGGATCCTCGAACACTGAAGCTTTCTTT
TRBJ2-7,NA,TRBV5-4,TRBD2,CASSSGLDIYEQYF,TGTGCCAGCAGCTCTGGACTAGATATTTACGAGCAGTACTTC
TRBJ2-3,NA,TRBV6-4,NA,CASSAGQSADTQYF,TGTGCCAGCAGTGCTGGGCAGTCGGCAGATACGCAGTATTTT
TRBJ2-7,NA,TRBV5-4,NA,CASSLGQVSSYEQYF,TGTGCCAGCAGCTTGGGACAGGTGAGCTCCTACGAGCAGTACTTC
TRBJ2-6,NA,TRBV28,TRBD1,CASSLPPGQGFAGANVLTF,TGTGCCAGCAGTCTCCCCCCGGGACAGGGATTTGCTGGGGCCAACGTCCTGACTTTC
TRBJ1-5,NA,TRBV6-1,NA,CASRRGIYSNQPQHF,TGTGCCAGCCGGAGAGGCATTTATAGCAATCAGCCCCAGCATTTT
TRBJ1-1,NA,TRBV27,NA,CASSLGEGLNTEAFF,TGTGCCAGCAGTCTCGGGGAGGGTTTGAACACTGAAGCTTTCTTT
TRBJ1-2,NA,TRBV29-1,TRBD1,CSVEDPRRGRRGYTF,TGCAGCGTTGAAGATCCGAGGAGGGGGCGTCGAGGCTACACCTTC
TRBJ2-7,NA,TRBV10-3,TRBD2,CATLGTSRSLSYEQYF,TGTGCCACCCTGGGGACTAGCCGATCCCTCTCCTACGAGCAGTACTTC
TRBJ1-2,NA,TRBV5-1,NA,CASSLQTAGDGYTF,TGCGCCAGCAGCTTGCAAACGGCAGGCGATGGCTACACCTTC
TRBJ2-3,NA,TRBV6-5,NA,CASSYSKLESTQYF,TGTGCCAGCAGTTACTCGAAATTGGAGAGTACGCAGTATTTT
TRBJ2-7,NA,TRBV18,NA,CASSSPDGGSYEQYF,TGTGCCAGCTCATCCCCCGACGGGGGTTCCTACGAGCAGTACTTC
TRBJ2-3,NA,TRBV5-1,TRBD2,CASSLGLAISTDTQYF,TGCGCCAGCAGCTTAGGACTAGCGATTAGCACAGATACGCAGTATTTT
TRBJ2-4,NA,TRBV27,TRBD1,CASSSGTGPNIQYF,TGTGCCAGCAGCTCCGGGACAGGCCCAAACATTCAGTACTTC
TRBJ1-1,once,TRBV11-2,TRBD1,CASSPQGVNTEAFF,TGTGCCAGCAGCCCCCAGGGGGTGAACACTGAAGCTTTCTTT
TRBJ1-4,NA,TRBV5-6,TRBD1,CASADRGLANEKLFF,TGTGCCAGCGCGGACAGGGGGCTTGCGAATGAAAAACTGTTTTTT
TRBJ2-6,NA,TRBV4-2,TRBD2,CASNPGGGAYGANVLTF,TGTGCCAGCAACCCCGGGGGGGGCGCATATGGGGCCAACGTCCTGACTTTC
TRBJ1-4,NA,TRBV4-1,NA,CASSQPQGLLFF,TGCGCCAGCAGCCAACCCCAGGGATTACTGTTTTTT
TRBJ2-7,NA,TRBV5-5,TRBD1,CASSRQGAGYYEQYF,TGTGCCAGCAGCCGACAGGGGGCCGGTTACTACGAGCAGTACTTC
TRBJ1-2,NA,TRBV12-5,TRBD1,CASGSTGYYGYTF,TGTGCTAGTGGTTCGACAGGGTACTATGGCTACACCTTC
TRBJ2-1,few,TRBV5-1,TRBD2,CASSLNGIGAGGYNEQFF,TGCGCCAGCAGCTTGAACGGGATCGGGGCGGGAGGTTACAATGAGCAGTTCTTC
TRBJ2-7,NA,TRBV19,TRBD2,CASSKRAGGPAYEQYF,TGTGCCAGTAGTAAGCGGGCGGGAGGGCCCGCCTACGAGCAGTACTTC
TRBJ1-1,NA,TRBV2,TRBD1,CASSAYRGVMNTEAFF,TGTGCCAGCAGTGCTTACAGGGGAGTCATGAACACTGAAGCTTTCTTT
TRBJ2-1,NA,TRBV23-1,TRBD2,CASSIGVRTSGSPEQFF,TGCGCCAGCAGTATCGGGGTCCGGACTAGCGGGAGCCCTGAGCAGTTCTTC
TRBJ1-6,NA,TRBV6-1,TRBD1,CASSGTGGWYESSPLHF,TGTGCCAGCAGTGGGACAGGGGGCTGGTATGAGTCTTCACCCCTCCACTTT
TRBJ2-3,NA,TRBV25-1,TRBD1,CASSEPTGASTDTQYF,TGTGCCAGCAGTGAGCCCACAGGGGCTAGCACAGATACGCAGTATTTT
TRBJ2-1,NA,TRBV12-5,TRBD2,CASGFGGSSYNEQFF,TGTGCTAGTGGTTTCGGGGGGAGCTCCTACAATGAGCAGTTCTTC